The 5 T cell receptor beta chains given below trace back to one sample, sequenced in a study of T cells after yellow fever vaccination. TCRdb recomputed calls from the 5' RACE reads with MiXCR, one row per CDR3 protein. The sample shows around 610,000 distinct CDR3 sequences, 13% of them seen only once. Sequencing was performed on PBMCs, taken on the day of the yellow fever booster vaccination. These receptors came from a man younger than 45 who received the YFV17D yellow fever vaccine.

This clonotype occurred a few times. The chain combines TRBV15 with TRBJ2-7; the match to TRBD1 covers 8 bases. Germline trimming cut 6 bases from V and 7 bases from J; bases unmatched to any gene: 11. CDR3 length: 14 residues. Germline V lookup: CDR1 LNHNV, CDR2 YYDKDF (reference sequence). The CDR3 nucleotides are TGTGCCACCAGTCGAGGGCAGGGGGCGCGAGAGCAGTACTTC. This sequence encodes CATSRGQGAREQYF.

The genes are TRBV7-6 and TRBJ2-5; tentatively, D is TRBD2 (6 bases). This CDR3 comprises 14 residues. The germline V gene encodes CDR1 SGHVS and CDR2 FNYEAQ. V was trimmed by 4 bases and J by 3 bases, leaving 12 bases between them. The CDR3 spells CASSSGGVKETQYF. In DNA, the CDR3 is TGTGCCAGCAGCTCCGGAGGGGTGAAAGAGACCCAGTACTTC.

V is TRBV20-1 and J is TRBJ2-1; 7 nucleotides match TRBD1. Trimming removed 7 bases from V and 8 bases from J; junction bases left unmatched: 8. Germline CDR1 DFQATT, CDR2 SNEGSKA (reference sequence). The CDR3 runs 12 residues. The CDR3 spells CSVPTGTDEQFF. The CDR3 DNA follows: TGCAGTGTCCCGACAGGGACGGATGAGCAGTTCTTC.

This clonotype was observed a few times. The genes are TRBV18 and TRBJ2-7, with 12 positions matching TRBD1. The CDR3 has 16 amino acids. Per germline, CDR1 KGHSH and CDR2 LQKENI. V lost 6 bases and J lost 2; bases outside the gene matches: 8. DNA for the CDR3: TGTGCCAGCTCTCGTACCCGGGACAGGGGGCCCTACGAGCAGTACTTC. Its translation: CASSRTRDRGPYEQYF.

This clonotype was detected only a few times. Here the CDR3 reads CASSQFGWNTEAFF. The DNA for the CDR3 is TGTGCCAGCAGCCAGTTCGGATGGAACACTGAAGCTTTCTTT. The rearrangement joins TRBV3-1 to TRBJ1-1; no reliable D call. Germline CDR1 and CDR2: LGHDT and YNNKEL (reference sequence). Trimming cost V 3 bases and J 1 base, with 9 bases left between them. This CDR3 comprises 14 residues.